This T cell receptor beta chain was sequenced during a study of blood T cell repertoires in COVID-19. In the original analysis: Nucleated cell number was recorded as an estimate derived from reference gene primer amplification. Clones were read by immunoSEQ multiplex PCR, and TCRdb kept only the in-frame ones, dropping some. The DNA was the basis for D and trimming; V, J and clone size are from that table. The table shows about 110,000 clones, with 65% to 90% occurring only once. The sample comprised peripheral blood. The receptor comes from a woman aged 60-70 years with acute or convalescent COVID-19.

The CDR3 coding sequence is TGCGCCAGCAGCAGTGGACAGGGTAGCACTGAAGCTTTCTTT. Protein sequence: CASSSGQGSTEAFF. The chain carries TRBV5-1 and TRBJ1-1; 8 positions match TRBD1. The ends lost 4 bases at V and 4 bases at J; junction bases unmatched: 6. Germline lookup yields CDR1 SGHRS and CDR2 YFSETQ. The CDR3 contains 14 residues. Together with reference TRBV5-1 and TRBJ1-1, the CDR3 gives the full variable domain: KAGVTQTPRYLIKTRGQQVTLSCSPISGHRSVSWYQQTPGQGLQFLFEYFSETQRNKGNFPGRFSGRQFSNSRSEMNVSTLELGDSALYLCASSSGQGSTEAFFGQGTRLTVV.